Listed here is a single T cell receptor (beta chain). The data are from a study of blood T cell repertoires in COVID-19. In the authors' workflow: Estimation of nucleated cell counts was performed using reference gene primer amplification. The repertoire was sequenced with immunoSEQ multiplex PCR; TCRdb's copy has only in-frame clones and lacks some. The DNA gave D and trimming, while V, J and clone size come from that table. The data contain roughly 120,000 clones, around nine tenths of them singletons. Trimming removed 4 bases from V and 4 bases from J; junction bases left unmatched: 4. The V gene's germline CDR1 is SQVTM and CDR2 ANQGSEA. The CDR3 has 14 residues.

Source material: peripheral blood. The TCR comes from a woman aged 45-60 years with acute or convalescent COVID-19. V and J are TRBV29-1 and TRBJ2-3, with 11 bases identical to TRBD1. CDR3 sequence: CSVGTGGKADTQYF. The CDR3 coding sequence is TGCAGCGTTGGGACAGGGGGCAAGGCAGATACGCAGTATTTT.